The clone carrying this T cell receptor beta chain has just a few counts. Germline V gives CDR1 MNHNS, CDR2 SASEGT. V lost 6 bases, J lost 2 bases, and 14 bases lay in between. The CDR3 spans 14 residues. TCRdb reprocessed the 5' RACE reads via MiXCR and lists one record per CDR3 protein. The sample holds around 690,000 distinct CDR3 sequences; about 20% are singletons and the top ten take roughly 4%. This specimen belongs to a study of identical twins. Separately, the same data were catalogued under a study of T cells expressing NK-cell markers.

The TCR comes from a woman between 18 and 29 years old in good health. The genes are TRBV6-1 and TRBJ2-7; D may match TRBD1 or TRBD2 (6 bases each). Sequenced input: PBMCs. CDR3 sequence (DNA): TGTGCCAGCAGACGGGGGCAGACCACCTACGAGCAGTACTTC. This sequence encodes CASRRGQTTYEQYF.